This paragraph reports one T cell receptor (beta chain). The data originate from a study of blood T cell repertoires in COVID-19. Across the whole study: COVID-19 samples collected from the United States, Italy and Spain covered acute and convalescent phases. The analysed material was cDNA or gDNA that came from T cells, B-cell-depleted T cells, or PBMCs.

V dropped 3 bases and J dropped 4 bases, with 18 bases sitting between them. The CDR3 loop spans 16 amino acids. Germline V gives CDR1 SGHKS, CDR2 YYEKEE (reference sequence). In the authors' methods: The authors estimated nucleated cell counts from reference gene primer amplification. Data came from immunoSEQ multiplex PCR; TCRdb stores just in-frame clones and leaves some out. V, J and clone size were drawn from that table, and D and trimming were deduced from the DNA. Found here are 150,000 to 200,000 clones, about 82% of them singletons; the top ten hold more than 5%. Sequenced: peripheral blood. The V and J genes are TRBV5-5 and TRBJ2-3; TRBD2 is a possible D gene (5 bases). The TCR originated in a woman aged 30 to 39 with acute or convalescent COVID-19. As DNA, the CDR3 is TGTGCCAGCAGCTCGCAGCCCCGCCCGAGGGCAGATACGCAGTATTTT. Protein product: CASSSQPRPRADTQYF.